This TCR beta chain was observed in a study of blood T cells in healthy people across ages. Turning to the study itself: Using template switching, researchers captured about one barcoded beta molecule for each two T cells.

With respect to this clonotype: Its specificity is not known.

Study findings and constraints: A roughly linear age-dependent decrease characterized TCR beta diversity per million T cells.

Combining a sample-barcoded 5' primer with a J-beta primer mix, a second PCR ran for roughly 7 to 12 cycles. Every cDNA molecule bore a tag from a template-switch adaptor containing 12 random nucleotides. Via MiXCR, TCRdb re-called the 5' RACE reads, giving one row per CDR3 protein. This table holds under 1 million distinct CDR3 sequences, approximately 44% found once. Isolation of PBMCs gave at least 7 million cells per sample. Trimming removed 5 bases from V and 5 bases from J; junction bases left unmatched: 12. Germline V CDR1 and CDR2: MDHEN, SYDVKM. This CDR3 has 16 residues. The V call is TRBV28, the J call TRBJ2-7, with TRBD1 identical over 10 bases. The sequenced material came from blood. The receptor was isolated from a man aged 60 to 69 in good health. As DNA, the CDR3 is TGTGCCAGCAGTCTATCCTATTCGACAGGGGGCCACGAGCAGTACTTC. Translating it yields CASSLSYSTGGHEQYF. The variable domain in full, with the rest retrieved from reference TRBV28 and TRBJ2-7, is DVKVTQSSRYLVKRTGEKVFLECVQDMDHENMFWYRQDPGLGLRLIYFSYDVKMKEKGDIPEGYSVSREKKERFSLILESASTNQTSMYLCASSLSYSTGGHEQYFGPGTRLTVT.